This TCR beta chain was obtained from a study of chemoradiotherapy in HPV16-positive cancers. On the study more broadly: Functional T-cell assays on a couple of HPV16-positive patients' cells defined candidate HPV-specific clones and common TCR motifs.

Trimming took off 6 bases at V and 7 bases at J, with 15 bases between the two ends. This CDR3 is 13 amino acids long. From germline, CDR1 is SNHLY and CDR2 FYNNEI. Notes on this clone: Its antigen is not known.

Assay: immunoSEQ multiplex PCR; the TCRdb copy retains only in-frame clones and omits some. This sample carries almost 15,000 clones, 85% to 90% of them seen once, and the ten largest clones take roughly 3.6%. Study outcomes and limitations: HPV-responsive T-cell expansion during chemoradiotherapy was linked to improved recurrence-free survival in HPV16-positive patients.

Repertoires were sampled repeatedly during chemoradiotherapy. This TCR came from a human donor with HPV-associated anogenital cancer. The sample was blood, taken from a patient who underwent chemoradiotherapy. The chain recombines TRBV2 with TRBJ1-1; the D is unclear. CDR3 nucleotides: TGTGCCAGCAGCCCCGGGTTGGGGATTGAAGCTTTCTTT. This translates into CASSPGLGIEAFF.